The next 10 T cell receptor beta chains were all read from a single sample in a study of cytomegalovirus exposure and HLA in healthy donors. PCR involved 60 Vbeta and 13 Jbeta primers. The method was immunoSEQ multiplex PCR; TCRdb's version includes in-frame clones alone and lacks a portion of them. The profile shows roughly 140,000 clones, roughly four fifths of them singletons. Sequencing was done on a sample of PBMCs. These receptors were collected from a man aged 40-50 years in good health and CMV-seropositive.

The chain is built from TRBV29-1 and TRBJ2-2, with D tentatively TRBD1 (6 bases). V gave up 5 bases and J gave up 5 bases, with 6 bases separating them. The germline V gene has CDR1 SQVTM and CDR2 ANQGSEA. The CDR3 sequence is 11 residues long. The CDR3 protein is CSVQGTGELFF. CDR3 nucleotide sequence: TGCAGCGTTCAGGGGACCGGGGAGCTGTTTTTT.

The V gene is TRBV15, the J gene TRBJ1-3, with TRBD1 identical over 8 bases. Looked up from germline, CDR1 is LNHNV and CDR2 is YYDKDF (reference sequence). Germline trimming cut 3 bases from V and 0 bases from J; bases unmatched to any gene: 1. This CDR3 is 15 amino acids long. The CDR3 coding sequence is TGTGCCACCAGCAGGGACAGGGCCTCTGGAAACACCATATATTTT. Protein product: CATSRDRASGNTIYF.

CDR3 DNA sequence: TGTGCCAGCAGAAAACAGGGGTACAATCAGCCCCAGCATTTT. Translated, it gives CASRKQGYNQPQHF. This chain uses TRBV25-1 with TRBJ1-5; 7 bases match TRBD1. CDR1 and CDR2 (germline): MGHDK, SYGVNS. The CDR3 extends over 14 amino acids. The V segment lost 6 bases and the J segment 3 bases; nucleotides outside the gene matches: 5.

This clone came up once. The J gene is TRBJ1-5, the V gene TRBV7-8; no clear D. In germline, CDR1 is SGHVS, CDR2 FQNEAQ. The CDR3 loop spans 15 amino acids. V was shortened by 1 base and J by 7 bases, with 14 bases between the two germline ends. Here the CDR3 reads CASSLGVGLRQPQHF. The CDR3, as DNA: TGTGCCAGCAGCTTAGGCGTCGGCCTCAGGCAGCCCCAGCATTTT.

V usage is TRBV14 and J usage is TRBJ1-1; 10 bases line up with TRBD1. V shed 4 bases and J 4 bases; nucleotides not matched to a gene: 3. This CDR3 region has 14 residues. From germline, CDR1 is SGHDN and CDR2 FVKESK. The CDR3 here is CASSPRTGGTEAFF. The CDR3 bases are TGTGCCAGCAGCCCACGGACAGGGGGCACTGAAGCTTTCTTT. Combining the CDR3 with reference TRBV14 and TRBJ1-1 gives the whole variable domain EAGVTQFPSHSVIEKGQTVTLRCDPISGHDNLYWYRRVMGKEIKFLLHFVKESKQDESGMPNNRFLAERTGGTYSTLKVQPAELEDSGVYFCASSPRTGGTEAFFGQGTRLTVV.

V is TRBV6-1 and J is TRBJ1-2; no clear D gene. This CDR3 comprises 13 residues. Trimming took off 2 bases at V and 4 bases at J, with 8 bases between the two ends. Per the germline V gene, CDR1 is MNHNS and CDR2 is SASEGT. The CDR3 here is CASSESGSYGYTF. The CDR3 nucleotides read TGTGCCAGCAGTGAATCGGGGAGCTATGGCTACACCTTC.

This rearrangement joins TRBV6-5 to TRBJ2-1, with 8 bases fitting TRBD1. The ends lost 8 bases at V and 7 bases at J; junction bases unmatched: 4. Germline V gene data show CDR1 as MNHEY and CDR2 as SVGAGI. The CDR3 consists of 12 residues. This CDR3 reads CASGRQGNEQFF. The CDR3 DNA reads as TGTGCCAGCGGAAGACAGGGGAATGAGCAGTTCTTC.

V usage is TRBV4-3 and J usage is TRBJ1-5; TRBD1 is a possible D gene (6 bases). The CDR3 extends over 15 amino acids. Germline-derived CDR1 and CDR2 are LGHNA and YSLEER. With 1 base removed from V and 3 bases from J, the gap between germline ends came to 10 bases. Written as DNA, the CDR3 is TGCGCCAGCAGCCAAGTCAGGGGTGACAATCAGCCCCAGCATTTT. Its translation: CASSQVRGDNQPQHF.

V is TRBV27 and J is TRBJ1-2, with D uncertain. CDR3 length: 13 amino acids. Per the germline V gene, CDR1 is MNHEY and CDR2 is SMNVEV (reference sequence). V lost 2 bases, J lost 4 bases, and 8 bases lay in between. CDR3 in DNA: TGTGCCAGCAGTTTAGGGCAGTTCTATGGCTACACCTTC. It encodes CASSLGQFYGYTF.

This clone was seen more than once but under ten times. The gene calls are TRBV5-1 and TRBJ2-2; 7 bases fit TRBD2. The CDR3 covers 16 residues. Germline CDR1 is SGHRS and CDR2 is YFSETQ. Trimming cost V 0 bases and J 7 bases; bases outside gene matches: 9. CDR3 protein: CASSLAWGRAGGELFF. DNA of the CDR3: TGCGCCAGCAGCTTGGCCTGGGGGAGGGCCGGCGGGGAGCTGTTTTTT.